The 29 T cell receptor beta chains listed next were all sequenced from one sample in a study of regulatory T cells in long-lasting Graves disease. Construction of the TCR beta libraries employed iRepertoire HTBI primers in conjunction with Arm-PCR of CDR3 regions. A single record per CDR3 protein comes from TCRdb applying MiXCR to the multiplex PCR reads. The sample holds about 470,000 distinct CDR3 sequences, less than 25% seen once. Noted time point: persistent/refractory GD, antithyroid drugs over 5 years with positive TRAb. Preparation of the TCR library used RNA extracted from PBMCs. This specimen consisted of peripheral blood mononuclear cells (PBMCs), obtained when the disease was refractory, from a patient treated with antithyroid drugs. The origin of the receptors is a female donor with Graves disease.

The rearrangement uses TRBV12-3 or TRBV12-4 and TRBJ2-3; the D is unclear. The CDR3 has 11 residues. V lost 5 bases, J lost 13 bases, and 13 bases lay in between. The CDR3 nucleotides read TGTGCCAGCAGTCAACCAATGCCGAAGTATTTT. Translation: CASSQPMPKYF.

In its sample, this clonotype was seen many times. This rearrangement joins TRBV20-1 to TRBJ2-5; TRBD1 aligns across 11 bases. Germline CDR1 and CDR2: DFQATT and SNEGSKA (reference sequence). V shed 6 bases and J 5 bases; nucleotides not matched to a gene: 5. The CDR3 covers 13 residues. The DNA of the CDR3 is TGCAGTGCCGGACAGGGGGCACGGGAGACCCAGTACTTC. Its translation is CSAGQGARETQYF.

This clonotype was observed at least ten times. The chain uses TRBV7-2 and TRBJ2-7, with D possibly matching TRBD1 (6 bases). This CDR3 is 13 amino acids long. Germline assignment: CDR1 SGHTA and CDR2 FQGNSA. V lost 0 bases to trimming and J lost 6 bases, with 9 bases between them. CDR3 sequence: CASSLAQGFEQYF. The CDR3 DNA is TGTGCCAGCAGCTTAGCACAGGGATTCGAGCAGTACTTC.

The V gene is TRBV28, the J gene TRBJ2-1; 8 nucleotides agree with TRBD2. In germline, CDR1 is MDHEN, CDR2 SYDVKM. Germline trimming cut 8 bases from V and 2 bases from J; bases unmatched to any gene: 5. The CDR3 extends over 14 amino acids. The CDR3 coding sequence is TGTGCCAGCTGTAACGGGAGGGCCTACAATGAGCAGTTCTTC. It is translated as CASCNGRAYNEQFF.

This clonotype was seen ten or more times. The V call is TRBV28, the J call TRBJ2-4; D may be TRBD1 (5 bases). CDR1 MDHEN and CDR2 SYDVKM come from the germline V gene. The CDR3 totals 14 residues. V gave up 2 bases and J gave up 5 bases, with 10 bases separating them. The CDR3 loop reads CASSLEGVQNIQYF. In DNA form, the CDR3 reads TGTGCCAGCAGTTTAGAAGGGGTACAAAACATTCAGTACTTC.

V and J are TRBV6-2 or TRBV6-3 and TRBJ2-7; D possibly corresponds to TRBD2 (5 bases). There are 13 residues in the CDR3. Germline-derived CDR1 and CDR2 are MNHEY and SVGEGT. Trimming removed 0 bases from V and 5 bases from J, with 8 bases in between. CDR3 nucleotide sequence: TGTGCCAGCAGTTACTCGCCTAGCCACGAGCAGTACTTC. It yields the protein CASSYSPSHEQYF.

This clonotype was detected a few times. The CDR3 loop is CASSPVQQGYEQYF. DNA for the CDR3: TGCGCCAGCAGCCCCGTGCAACAGGGCTACGAGCAGTACTTC. The chain couples TRBV5-1 to TRBJ2-7; TRBD1 is a possible D gene (6 bases). The germline V gene has CDR1 SGHRS and CDR2 YFSETQ. The CDR3 consists of 14 residues. V was clipped by 4 bases and J by 3 bases, with 14 bases between them.

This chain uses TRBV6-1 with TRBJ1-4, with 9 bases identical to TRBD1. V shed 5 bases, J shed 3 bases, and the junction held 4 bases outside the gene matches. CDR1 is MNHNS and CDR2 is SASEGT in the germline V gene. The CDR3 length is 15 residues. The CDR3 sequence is CASSTWTGANEKLFF. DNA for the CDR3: TGTGCCAGCAGTACCTGGACAGGGGCTAATGAAAAACTGTTTTTT.

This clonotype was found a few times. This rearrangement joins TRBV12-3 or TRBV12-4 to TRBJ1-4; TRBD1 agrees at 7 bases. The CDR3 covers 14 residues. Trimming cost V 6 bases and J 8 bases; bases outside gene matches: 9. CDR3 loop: CASRPDRLDEKLFF. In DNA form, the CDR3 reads TGTGCCAGCAGACCGGACAGGTTGGACGAAAAACTGTTTTTT.

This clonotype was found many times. The CDR3 DNA is TGTGCCAGCAGTTACGAGAGGTTTCGTCCAACAGGAGAGTATGCTAGAGACAGCGACTATGAGCAGTACTTC. It codes for CASSYERFRPTGEYARDSDYEQYF. The chain uses TRBV6-2 or TRBV6-3 and TRBJ2-7; D tentatively fits TRBD1 or TRBD2 (5 bases each). Looked up from germline, CDR1 is MNHEY and CDR2 is SVGEGT. The CDR3 runs 24 residues. The V end was cut by 2 bases, the J end by 7 bases, with 45 bases between.

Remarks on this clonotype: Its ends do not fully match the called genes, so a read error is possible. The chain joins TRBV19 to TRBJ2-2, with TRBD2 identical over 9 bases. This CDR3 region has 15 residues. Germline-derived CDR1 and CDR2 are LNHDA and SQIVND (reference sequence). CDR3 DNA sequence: TGTTCCAGTGGGGTGACTAGCGGCTTCACCGGGGAGCTGTTTTTT. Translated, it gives CSSGVTSGFTGELFF. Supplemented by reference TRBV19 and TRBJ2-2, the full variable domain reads DGGITQSPKYLFRKEGQNVTLSCEQNLNHDAMYWYRQDPGQGLRLIYYSQIVNDFQKGDIAEGYSVSREKKESFPLTVTSAQKNPTAFYLCSSGVTSGFTGELFFGEGSRLTVL.

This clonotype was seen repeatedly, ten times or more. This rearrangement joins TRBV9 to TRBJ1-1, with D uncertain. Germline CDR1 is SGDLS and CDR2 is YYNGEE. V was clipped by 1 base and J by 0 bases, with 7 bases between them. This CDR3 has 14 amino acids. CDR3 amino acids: CASSVKALNTEAFF. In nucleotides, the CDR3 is TGTGCCAGCAGCGTAAAAGCCTTGAACACTGAAGCTTTCTTT.

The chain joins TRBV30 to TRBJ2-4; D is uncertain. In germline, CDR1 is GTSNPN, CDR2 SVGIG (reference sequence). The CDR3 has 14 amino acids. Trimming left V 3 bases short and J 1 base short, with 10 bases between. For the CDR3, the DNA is TGTGCCTGGAGGTTCAGTGGGGCCAAAAACATTCAGTACTTC. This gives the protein CAWRFSGAKNIQYF.

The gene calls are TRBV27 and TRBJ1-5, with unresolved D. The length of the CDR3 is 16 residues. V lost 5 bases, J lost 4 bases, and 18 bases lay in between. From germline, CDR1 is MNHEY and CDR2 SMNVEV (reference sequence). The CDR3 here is CASSLKIHLLNQPQHF. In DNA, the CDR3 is TGTGCCAGCAGTCTGAAGATTCACCTCCTTAATCAGCCCCAGCATTTT.

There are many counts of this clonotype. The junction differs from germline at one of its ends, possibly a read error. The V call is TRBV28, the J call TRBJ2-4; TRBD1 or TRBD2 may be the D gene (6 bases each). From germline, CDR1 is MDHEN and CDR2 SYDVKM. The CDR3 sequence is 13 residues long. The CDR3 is CASSLNLLRGPLF. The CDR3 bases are TGTGCCAGCAGTTTGAACCTTCTTCGGGGGCCCCTCTTC.

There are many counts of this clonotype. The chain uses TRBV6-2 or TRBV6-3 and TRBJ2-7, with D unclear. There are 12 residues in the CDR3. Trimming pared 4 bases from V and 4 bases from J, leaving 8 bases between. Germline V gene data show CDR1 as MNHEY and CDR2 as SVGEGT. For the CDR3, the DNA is TGTGCCAGCAGTTTAATCCAGTACGAGCAGTACTTC. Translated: CASSLIQYEQYF.

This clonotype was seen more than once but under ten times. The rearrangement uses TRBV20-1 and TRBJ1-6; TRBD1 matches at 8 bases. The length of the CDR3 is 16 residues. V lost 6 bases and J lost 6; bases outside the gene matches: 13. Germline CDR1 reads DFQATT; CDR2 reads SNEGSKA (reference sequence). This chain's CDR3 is CSAEALDREINSPLHF. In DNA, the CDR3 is TGCAGTGCCGAAGCTTTGGACAGGGAAATTAATTCACCCCTCCACTTT.

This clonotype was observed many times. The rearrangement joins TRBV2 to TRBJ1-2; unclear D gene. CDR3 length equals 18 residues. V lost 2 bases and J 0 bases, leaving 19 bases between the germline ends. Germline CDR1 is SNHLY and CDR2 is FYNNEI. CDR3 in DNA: TGTGCCAGCAGTGAACATATAGCAGTCCTACAAACTAACTATGGCTACACCTTC. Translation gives CASSEHIAVLQTNYGYTF.

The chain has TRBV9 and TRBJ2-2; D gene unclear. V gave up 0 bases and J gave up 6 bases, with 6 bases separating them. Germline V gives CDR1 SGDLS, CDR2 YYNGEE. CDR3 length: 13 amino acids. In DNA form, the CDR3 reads TGTGCCAGCAGCGTAGTGCAGGCCGGGGAGCTGTTTTTT. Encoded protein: CASSVVQAGELFF.

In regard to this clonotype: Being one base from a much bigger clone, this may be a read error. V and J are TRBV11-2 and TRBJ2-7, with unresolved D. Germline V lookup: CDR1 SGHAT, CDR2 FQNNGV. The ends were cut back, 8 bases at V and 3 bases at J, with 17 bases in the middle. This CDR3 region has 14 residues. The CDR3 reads CASGMHTGLYEQYF. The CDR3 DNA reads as TGTGCCAGCGGGATGCATACCGGGCTCTACGAGCAGTACTTC.

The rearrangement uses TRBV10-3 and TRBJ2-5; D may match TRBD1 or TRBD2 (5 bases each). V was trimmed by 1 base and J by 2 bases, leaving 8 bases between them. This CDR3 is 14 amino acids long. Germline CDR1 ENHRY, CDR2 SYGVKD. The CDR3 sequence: CAISELGEQETQYF. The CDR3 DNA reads TGTGCCATCAGTGAGTTGGGGGAACAAGAGACCCAGTACTTC.

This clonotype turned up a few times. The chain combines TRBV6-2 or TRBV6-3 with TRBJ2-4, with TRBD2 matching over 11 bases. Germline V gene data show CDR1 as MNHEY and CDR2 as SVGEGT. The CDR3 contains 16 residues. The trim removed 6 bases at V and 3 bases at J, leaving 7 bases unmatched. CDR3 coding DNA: TGTGCCAGCAGAGTAGCGGGAGGGCCGGTCAAAAACATTCAGTACTTC. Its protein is CASRVAGGPVKNIQYF.

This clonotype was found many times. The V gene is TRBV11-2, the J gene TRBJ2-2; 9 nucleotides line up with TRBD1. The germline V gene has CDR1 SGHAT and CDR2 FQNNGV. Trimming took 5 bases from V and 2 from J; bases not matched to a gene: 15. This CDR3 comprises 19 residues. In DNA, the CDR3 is TGTGCCAGCAGCCATCTCCCGGGACAGGGAATAGCTAACACCGGGGAGCTGTTTTTT. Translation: CASSHLPGQGIANTGELFF.

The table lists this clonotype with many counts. Here the CDR3 reads CASSLVSVETQYF. Here the CDR3 DNA reads TGTGCCAGCAGCTTAGTTTCCGTAGAGACCCAGTACTTC. The gene calls are TRBV7-2 and TRBJ2-5; D not resolved. From germline, CDR1 is SGHTA and CDR2 FQGNSA. V lost 1 base, J lost 4 bases, and 7 bases lay in between. The CDR3 length is 13 residues.

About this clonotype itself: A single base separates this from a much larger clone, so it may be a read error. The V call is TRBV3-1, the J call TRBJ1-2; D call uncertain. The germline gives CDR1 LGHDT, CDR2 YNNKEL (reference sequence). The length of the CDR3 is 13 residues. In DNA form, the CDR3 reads TGTGCCAGCAGCCAAGATCTTGGCTATGACTACACCTTC. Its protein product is CASSQDLGYDYTF. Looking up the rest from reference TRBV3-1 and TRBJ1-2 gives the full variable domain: DTAVSQTPKYLVTQMGNDKSIKCEQNLGHDTMYWYKQDSKKFLKIMFSYNNKELIINETVPNRFSPKSPDKAHLNLHINSLELGDSAVYFCASSQDLGYDYTFGSGTRLTVV.

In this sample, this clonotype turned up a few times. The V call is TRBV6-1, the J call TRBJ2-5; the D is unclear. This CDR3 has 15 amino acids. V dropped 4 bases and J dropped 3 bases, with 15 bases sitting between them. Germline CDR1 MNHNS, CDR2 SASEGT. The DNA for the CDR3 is TGTGCCAGCAGTGCTGCCTGGGCTGCCAAAGAGACCCAGTACTTC. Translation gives CASSAAWAAKETQYF.

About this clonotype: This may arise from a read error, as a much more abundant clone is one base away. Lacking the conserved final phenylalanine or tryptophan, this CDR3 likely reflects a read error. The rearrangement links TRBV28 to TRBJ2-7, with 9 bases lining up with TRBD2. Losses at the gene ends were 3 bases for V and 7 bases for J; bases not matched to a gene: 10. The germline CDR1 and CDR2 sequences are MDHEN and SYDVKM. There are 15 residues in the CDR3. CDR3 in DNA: TGTGCCAGCAGTTTTGGCGGGAGGGCCCCTGGGGAGCAGTACTCC. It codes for CASSFGGRAPGEQYS.

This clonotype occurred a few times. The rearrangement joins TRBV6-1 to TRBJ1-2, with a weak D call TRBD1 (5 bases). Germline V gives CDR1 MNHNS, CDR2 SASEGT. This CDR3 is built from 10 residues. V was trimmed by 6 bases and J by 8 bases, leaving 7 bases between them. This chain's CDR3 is CASRQDGYTF. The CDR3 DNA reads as TGTGCCAGCAGACAGGACGGCTACACCTTC.

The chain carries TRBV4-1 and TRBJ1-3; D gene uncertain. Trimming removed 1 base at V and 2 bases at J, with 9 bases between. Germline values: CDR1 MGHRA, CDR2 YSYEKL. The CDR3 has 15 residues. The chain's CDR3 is CASSQVGGTGNTIYF. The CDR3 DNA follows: TGCGCCAGCAGCCAAGTAGGAGGGACTGGAAACACCATATATTTT.